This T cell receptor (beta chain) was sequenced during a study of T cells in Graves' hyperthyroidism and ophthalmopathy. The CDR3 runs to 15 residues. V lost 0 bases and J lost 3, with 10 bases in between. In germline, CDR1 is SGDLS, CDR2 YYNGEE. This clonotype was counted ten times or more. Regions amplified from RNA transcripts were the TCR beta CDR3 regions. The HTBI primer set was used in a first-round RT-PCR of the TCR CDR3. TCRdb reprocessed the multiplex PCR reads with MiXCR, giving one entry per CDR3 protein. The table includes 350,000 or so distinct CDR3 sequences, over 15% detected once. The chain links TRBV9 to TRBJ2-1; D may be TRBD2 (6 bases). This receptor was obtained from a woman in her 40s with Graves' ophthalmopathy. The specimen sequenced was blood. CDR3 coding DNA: TGTGCCAGCAGCGTAGGGGGCGGGATCTACAATGAGCAGTTCTTC. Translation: CASSVGGGIYNEQFF.